Below are 19 T cell receptor beta chains sequenced from a single sample in a study of blood T cell repertoires in COVID-19. Repertoires were generated with immunoSEQ multiplex PCR, while TCRdb's copy carries only in-frame clones and drops some. This table holds tens of thousands of clones, around 68% found once. The sample consisted of peripheral blood. The receptors were sampled from a woman between 70 and 85 years old with acute or convalescent COVID-19.

This clone occurred a few times. J is TRBJ1-3 and V is TRBV4-2; D is possibly TRBD1 (6 bases). The CDR3 has 17 residues. The germline V and J ends were trimmed by 0 bases and 2 bases, with 14 bases remaining between them. Looked up from germline, CDR1 is LGHNA and CDR2 is YNFKEQ. The CDR3 is CASSQDWGRQAGNTIYF. CDR3 bases: TGTGCCAGCAGCCAAGATTGGGGTAGACAGGCTGGAAACACCATATATTTT.

The chain joins TRBV7-3 to TRBJ1-2, with 8 bases fitting TRBD1. CDR1 SGHTA and CDR2 FQGTGA come from the germline V gene. CDR3 length: 15 amino acids. The junction had 11 bases not matched to a gene; V was cut back by 10 bases and J by 1 base. The CDR3 is CAISDRGRGNYGYTF. The CDR3 DNA sequence: TGTGCCATTAGCGACAGGGGTCGTGGTAACTATGGCTACACCTTC.

The rearrangement joins TRBV6-1 to TRBJ2-7; 8 bases match TRBD1. This CDR3 has 15 amino acids. The V gene end was trimmed by 1 base and the J gene end by 9 bases; junction bases not matched to a gene: 11. Germline CDR1 and CDR2: MNHNS and SASEGT. CDR3 loop: CASSEDRTGSFGQYF. CDR3 DNA: TGTGCCAGCAGTGAAGATAGGACAGGGTCGTTCGGGCAGTACTTC.

There are a few counts of this clone. The chain couples TRBV19 to TRBJ2-1; perhaps TRBD1 as D (6 bases). V was shortened by 4 bases and J by 3 bases, with 25 bases between the two germline ends. The germline V gene has CDR1 LNHDA and CDR2 SQIVND (reference sequence). The CDR3 sequence is 19 residues long. CDR3 protein: CASSTGGRDIGGFYNEQFF. In DNA form, the CDR3 reads TGTGCCAGTAGTACTGGGGGCCGGGACATCGGTGGCTTCTACAATGAGCAGTTCTTC.

The rearrangement uses TRBV5-1 and TRBJ1-6; D call uncertain. The CDR3 length is 13 residues. Germline V CDR1 and CDR2: SGHRS, YFSETQ. The V and J ends lost 3 bases and 4 bases respectively, with 5 bases between them. Here the CDR3 reads CASSSLYNSPLHF. DNA for the CDR3: TGCGCCAGCAGCTCCTTGTATAATTCACCCCTCCACTTT.

The rearrangement uses TRBV3-1 (or the pseudogene TRBV3-2) and TRBJ2-2, with TRBD2 matching over 7 bases. CDR3 size: 16 residues. Germline CDR1 reads LGHDT; CDR2 reads YNNKEL (reference sequence). V lost 1 base, J lost 6 bases, and 8 bases stayed unmatched. This CDR3 is CASSQGGRGVSGELFF. In nucleotides, the CDR3 is TGTGCCAGCAGCCAAGGGGGACGGGGGGTCTCCGGGGAGCTGTTTTTT.

The CDR3 DNA is TGTGCCAGCAGCTTAGCACCCCCACTAGCGGGCGTACAAGAGACCCAGTACTTC. This sequence encodes CASSLAPPLAGVQETQYF. V gene TRBV7-2 combines with J gene TRBJ2-5; the match to TRBD2 covers 9 bases. The trim removed 0 bases at V and 2 bases at J, leaving 10 bases unmatched. The CDR3 totals 18 residues. Germline values: CDR1 SGHTA, CDR2 FQGNSA.

The chain couples TRBV19 to TRBJ2-6; a weak D match, TRBD2 (5 bases). V lost 3 bases and J 0 bases, leaving 12 bases between the germline ends. CDR3 length: 17 residues. Germline V lookup: CDR1 LNHDA, CDR2 SQIVND (reference sequence). The CDR3: CASSIDGGRSGANVLTF. CDR3 nucleotides: TGTGCCAGTAGTATCGATGGAGGACGCTCTGGGGCCAACGTCCTGACTTTC.

This rearrangement joins TRBV19 to TRBJ1-5; 7 bases map to TRBD1. V was clipped by 6 bases and J by 3 bases; unmatched bases: 8. The CDR3 consists of 15 residues. Germline V gene sequence: CDR1 LNHDA, CDR2 SQIVND (reference sequence). Here the CDR3 reads CASSGQEWNNQPQHF. The CDR3 DNA sequence: TGTGCCAGTAGCGGACAGGAATGGAACAATCAGCCCCAGCATTTT.

The chain combines TRBV19 with TRBJ2-3; 9 bases align to TRBD2. With V trimmed by 2 bases and J by 3 bases, 0 bases remained unmatched. Germline CDR1 reads LNHDA; CDR2 reads SQIVND (reference sequence). The CDR3 is 14 amino acids. This CDR3 is CASSITSGTDTQYF. The CDR3 DNA sequence: TGTGCCAGTAGTATAACTAGCGGGACAGATACGCAGTATTTT.

The DNA of the CDR3 is TGTGCCAGCAGCCCCTACCGCGGACAGGGAGTTTTCACCGGGGAGCTGTTTTTT. Translation: CASSPYRGQGVFTGELFF. The rearrangement uses TRBV4-2 and TRBJ2-2; the match to TRBD1 covers 8 bases. This CDR3 spans 18 amino acids. The germline V gene encodes CDR1 LGHNA and CDR2 YNFKEQ. After removal of 4 bases from V and 4 bases from J, the junction contained 14 bases not matched to a gene.

A few counts support this clone. This rearrangement joins TRBV5-1 to TRBJ1-5, with D possibly matching TRBD1 (6 bases). CDR1 and CDR2 from the germline V gene are SGHRS and YFSETQ. This CDR3 spans 14 amino acids. V lost 3 bases to trimming and J lost 2 bases, with 9 bases between them. CDR3 protein: CASSSGDGNQPQHF. DNA of the CDR3: TGCGCCAGCAGCTCAGGGGACGGCAATCAGCCCCAGCATTTT.

This sequence joins TRBV5-1 and TRBJ2-5; 9 bases align to TRBD1. The germline V gene has CDR1 SGHRS and CDR2 YFSETQ. V lost 4 bases and J lost 4; bases outside the gene matches: 5. This CDR3 has 14 amino acids. The CDR3 DNA sequence: TGCGCCAGCAGCCCCCTGGGACAGGGAGAGACCCAGTACTTC. Residues: CASSPLGQGETQYF.

This clone was found a few times. The V and J genes are TRBV7-2 and TRBJ2-7; 11 positions agree with TRBD1. The CDR3 sequence is 17 residues long. Germline V gene sequence: CDR1 SGHTA, CDR2 FQGNSA. Losses at the gene ends were 2 bases for V and 4 bases for J; bases not matched to a gene: 10. The CDR3 coding sequence is TGTGCCAGCAGCTTAAATTTTGTTGGGACAGGGGGGTACGAGCAGTACTTC. Translated: CASSLNFVGTGGYEQYF.

This rearrangement joins TRBV7-8 to TRBJ1-3; D possibly corresponds to TRBD1 (6 bases). CDR1 is SGHVS, CDR2 FQNEAQ, per germline. The CDR3 is 17 amino acids. The V end was cut by 1 base, the J end by 0 bases, with 13 bases between. This CDR3 reads CASSLVEQGTSGNTIYF. The CDR3 region has the DNA TGTGCCAGCAGCTTAGTCGAGCAGGGGACCTCTGGAAACACCATATATTTT.

The chain joins TRBV18 to TRBJ2-1, with D possibly matching TRBD1 (6 bases). Per the germline V gene, CDR1 is KGHSH and CDR2 is LQKENI. The length of the CDR3 is 16 residues. Trimming took 0 bases from V and 3 from J, leaving 12 bases between them. CDR3 nucleotide sequence: TGTGCCAGCTCACCACCGGGGCAGGGGCACTACAATGAGCAGTTCTTC. It codes for CASSPPGQGHYNEQFF.

The chain recombines TRBV7-2 with TRBJ2-7; maybe TRBD2 (5 bases). V was cut by 3 bases and J by 7 bases, with 16 bases left in between. CDR3 size: 14 residues. Germline assignment: CDR1 SGHTA and CDR2 FQGNSA. Here the CDR3 DNA reads TGTGCCAGCAGCTTTTTTGGACGCCGGGAAGAGCAGTACTTC. Residues: CASSFFGRREEQYF.

This clone appeared once. The chain has TRBV4-1 and TRBJ1-5, with TRBD1 matching over 7 bases. From germline, CDR1 is MGHRA and CDR2 YSYEKL. The CDR3 consists of 16 residues. V lost 2 bases, J lost 6 bases, and 10 bases stayed unmatched. The CDR3 DNA is TGCGCCAGCAGCCAACTACAGGGGTATTTTTTTCAGCCCCAGCATTTT. Translated: CASSQLQGYFFQPQHF.

The chain employs TRBV7-9 and TRBJ2-1, with a weak D call TRBD1 (5 bases). Germline lookup yields CDR1 SEHNR and CDR2 FQNEAQ (reference sequence). The CDR3 loop spans 15 amino acids. The germline V and J ends were trimmed by 4 bases and 4 bases, with 14 bases remaining between them. In DNA form, the CDR3 reads TGTGCCAGCAGCTCAAGGGGTGCGGCATACAATGAGCAGTTCTTC. Its translation: CASSSRGAAYNEQFF.